The clone carrying this TCR beta chain was counted at least ten times. The CDR3 runs 15 residues. Germline V gene data show CDR1 as LGHNA and CDR2 as YNFKEQ. The V end lost 0 bases, the J end lost 0 bases, and 9 bases lay between the germline ends. Preparation of the TCRbeta library used unique molecular identifiers. TCRdb reprocessed the PCR reads via MiXCR and lists one record per CDR3 protein. This table has about 610,000 distinct CDR3 sequences, about 11% appearing once. The data were obtained in a study of T-cell reconstitution after alpha-beta-depleted transplantation in children. This sequence was found in a human donor who donated a stem cell graft to a child with acute myeloid leukemia. The source was PBMCs from the stem cell graft donor, collected from the stem cell graft. The V call is TRBV4-2, the J call TRBJ2-7; D uncertain. CDR3 amino acids: CASSQDPSSSYEQYF. CDR3 DNA: TGTGCCAGCAGCCAAGATCCTAGTAGCTCCTACGAGCAGTACTTC.